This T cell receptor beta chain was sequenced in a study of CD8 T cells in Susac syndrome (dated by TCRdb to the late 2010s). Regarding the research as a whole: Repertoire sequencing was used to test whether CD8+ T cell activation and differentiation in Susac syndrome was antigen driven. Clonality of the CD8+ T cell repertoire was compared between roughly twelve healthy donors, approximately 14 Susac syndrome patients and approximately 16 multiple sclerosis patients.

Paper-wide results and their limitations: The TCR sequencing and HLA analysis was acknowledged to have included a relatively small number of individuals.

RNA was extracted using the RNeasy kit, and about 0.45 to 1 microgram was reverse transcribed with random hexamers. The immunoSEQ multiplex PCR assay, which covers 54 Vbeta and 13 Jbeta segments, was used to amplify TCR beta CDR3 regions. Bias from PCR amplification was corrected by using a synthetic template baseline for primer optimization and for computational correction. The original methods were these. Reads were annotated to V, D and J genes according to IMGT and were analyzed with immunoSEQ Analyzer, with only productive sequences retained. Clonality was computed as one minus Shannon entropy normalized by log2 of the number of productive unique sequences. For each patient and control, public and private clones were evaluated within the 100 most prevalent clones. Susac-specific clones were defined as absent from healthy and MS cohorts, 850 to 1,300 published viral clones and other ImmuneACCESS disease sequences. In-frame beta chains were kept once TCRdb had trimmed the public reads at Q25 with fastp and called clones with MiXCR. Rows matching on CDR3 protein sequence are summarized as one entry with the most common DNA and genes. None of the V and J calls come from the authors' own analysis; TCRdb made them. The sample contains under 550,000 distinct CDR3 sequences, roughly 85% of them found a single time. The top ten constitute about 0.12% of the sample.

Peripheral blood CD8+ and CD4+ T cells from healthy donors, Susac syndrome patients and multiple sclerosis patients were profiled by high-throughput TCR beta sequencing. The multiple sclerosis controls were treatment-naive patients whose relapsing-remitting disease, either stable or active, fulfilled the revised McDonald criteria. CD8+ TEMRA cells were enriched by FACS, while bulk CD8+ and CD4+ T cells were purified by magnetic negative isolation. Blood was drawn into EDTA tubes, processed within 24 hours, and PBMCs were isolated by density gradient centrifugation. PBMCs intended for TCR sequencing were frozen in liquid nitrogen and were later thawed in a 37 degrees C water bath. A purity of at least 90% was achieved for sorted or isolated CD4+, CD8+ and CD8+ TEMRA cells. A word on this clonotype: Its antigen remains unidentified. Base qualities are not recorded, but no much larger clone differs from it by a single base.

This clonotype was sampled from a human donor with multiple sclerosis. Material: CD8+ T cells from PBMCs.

The CDR3 reads CASSLWPRAYEQYF. The nucleotide sequence is TGTGCCAGCAGTTTATGGCCCAGGGCCTACGAGCAGTACTTC. The rearrangement joined TRBV28 to TRBJ2-7; TRBD1 could be the D gene, as 5 bases match. Trimming costs V 0 bases and J 2 bases, and their ends lie 8 bases apart. The CDR3 numbers 14 residues from cysteine through phenylalanine. Only the CDR3 portion is preserved as DNA: 42 bases, with reading frame beginning at the first base. CDR1 and CDR2 are read off the germline V gene as MDHEN and SYDVKM.